The 4 T cell receptor beta chains below were found in one sample sequenced in a study of cytomegalovirus exposure and HLA in healthy donors (dated by TCRdb to about 2017). The receptor library was made with the immunoSEQ multiplex PCR assay. For the multiplex PCR, a mixture combining 60 forward primers for TCR Vbeta segments and 13 reverse primers for TCR Jbeta segments was used. The source is immuneACCESS, and TCRdb retained only in-frame sequences with V and J called. Part of the clones is not carried over; for the studies checked, unresolved V genes explain less than half of this, and the remainder is unexplained. The sample records 130,000 or so clones, approximately 9% of which are singletons. Roughly 6.4% of the sample lies in the top ten. Sequencing input: PBMCs. These receptors came from a woman aged 40 to 50 in good health and CMV-seropositive.

The V call is TRBV9, the J call TRBJ1-3; no clear D. The CDR3 contains 16 residues. Germline V gene sequence: CDR1 SGDLS, CDR2 YYNGEE. The V and J ends lost 0 bases and 0 bases respectively, with 10 bases between them. The CDR3 protein is CASSVAPLNSGNTIYF. The CDR3 DNA follows: TGTGCCAGCAGCGTAGCCCCGCTAAACTCTGGAAACACCATATATTTT. The full variable domain, completed using reference TRBV9 and TRBJ1-3, is DSGVTQTPKHLITATGQRVTLRCSPRSGDLSVYWYQQSLDQGLQFLIQYYNGEERAKGNILERFSAQQFPDLHSELNLSSLELGDSALYFCASSVAPLNSGNTIYFGEGSWLTVV.

The CDR3 DNA is TGTGCCAGCAGCCTACCACAGGTGTCGGCGACCTTC. Its protein product is CASSLPQVSATF. The V gene is TRBV7-9, the J gene TRBJ1-2; D perhaps matches TRBD1 (5 bases). Per germline, CDR1 SEHNR and CDR2 FQNEAQ (reference sequence). The germline V and J ends were trimmed by 5 bases and 14 bases, with 18 bases remaining between them. The CDR3 covers 12 residues.

This clone was found a few times. The chain links TRBV9 to TRBJ2-4, with a possible D match to TRBD2 (6 bases). The CDR3 length is 12 residues. Per germline, CDR1 SGDLS and CDR2 YYNGEE. Trimming removed 0 bases from V and 13 bases from J, with 11 bases in between. The CDR3 sequence is CASSVEGGEQYF. The CDR3 DNA sequence: TGTGCCAGCAGCGTAGAGGGCGGGGAACAGTACTTC.

This clone showed up just a few times. The chain is built from TRBV4-1 and TRBJ1-2, with TRBD1 as a possible D gene (6 bases). In germline, CDR1 is MGHRA, CDR2 YSYEKL. Trimming left V 1 base short and J 3 bases short, with 12 bases between. The CDR3 spans 15 residues. The CDR3 DNA is TGCGCCAGCAGCCAAGTCGCCAGGGGAGACTATGGCTACACCTTC. Its translation is CASSQVARGDYGYTF.